Presented here are 10 T cell receptor beta chains from one specimen sequenced in a study of CD8 T cells in Susac syndrome (dated by TCRdb to the late 2010s). Library creation used the immunoSEQ multiplex PCR assay. RNA was extracted with the RNeasy kit and roughly 0.5 to 1 ug was reverse transcribed using random hexamers. TCRdb reprocessed the public reads (quality trimming at Q25 with fastp, clone calling with MiXCR) and kept in-frame beta chains. Rows matching on CDR3 protein sequence are summarized as one entry with the most common DNA and genes. The table for this sample lists 400,000 to 550,000 distinct CDR3 sequences; around 85% of them were counted only once. Approximately 0.11% of the sample goes to the ten largest clones. The sequenced sample was CD8+ T cells from PBMCs. All receptors derive from a human donor with multiple sclerosis.

This clonotype was seen once. The chain combines TRBV6-1 with TRBJ2-7; 8 nucleotides line up with TRBD1. The V gene end was trimmed by 5 bases and the J gene end by 2 bases; junction bases not matched to a gene: 8. The CDR3 totals 15 residues. Germline CDR1 reads MNHNS; CDR2 reads SASEGT. CDR3 sequence (DNA): TGTGCCAGCAGTCCGACGGGACAGGTGCCCTACGAGCAGTACTTC. This encodes CASSPTGQVPYEQYF.

This clonotype was seen once. The chain is built from TRBV5-1 and TRBJ2-2; 9 positions match TRBD1. Germline V gene data show CDR1 as SGHRS and CDR2 as YFSETQ. The CDR3 sequence is 14 residues long. V was pared by 3 bases and J by 6 bases, with 3 bases of the junction left unmatched. The CDR3 DNA reads as TGCGCCAGCAGCTCGGGACAGGGTTCCGGGGAGCTGTTTTTT. This translates into CASSSGQGSGELFF.

This rearrangement joins TRBV6-5 to TRBJ1-2; D possibly corresponds to TRBD1 (5 bases). The germline V gene has CDR1 MNHEY and CDR2 SVGAGI. Trimming took 0 bases from V and 6 from J, leaving 23 bases between them. This CDR3 comprises 18 residues. The DNA of the CDR3 is TGTGCCAGCAGTTACTCGCAGGGTCCATCCCCCAAAAACGATGGCTACACCTTC. Translated, it gives CASSYSQGPSPKNDGYTF.

The chain is built from TRBV4-1 and TRBJ1-1; TRBD1 matches 8 bases. The CDR3 is 19 residues long. Germline V gives CDR1 MGHRA, CDR2 YSYEKL. V lost 3 bases and J lost 3; bases outside the gene matches: 18. The CDR3 DNA reads TGCGCCAGCAGCCAGGGTCAACAGGGGGTTCTTATATGGGACACTGAAGCTTTCTTT. The encoded protein is CASSQGQQGVLIWDTEAFF.

This chain uses TRBV7-9 with TRBJ1-2, with TRBD1 matching over 7 bases. The V and J ends lost 5 bases and 2 bases, in that order; junction bases with no gene match: 11. This CDR3 is built from 16 residues. The germline CDR1 and CDR2 sequences are SEHNR and FQNEAQ (reference sequence). CDR3 sequence (DNA): TGTGCCAGCAGCCCGGGACAGTCCCCTGGGAACTATGGCTACACCTTC. Protein sequence: CASSPGQSPGNYGYTF.

The chain carries TRBV5-1 and TRBJ2-3; D gene uncertain. CDR1 is SGHRS and CDR2 is YFSETQ in the germline V gene. The CDR3 runs to 13 residues. V dropped 4 bases and J dropped 5 bases, with 11 bases sitting between them. The CDR3, as DNA: TGCGCCAGCAGCCGTAATCCTGAAGATACGCAGTATTTT. Translation gives CASSRNPEDTQYF.

This clonotype was seen a handful of times. V usage is TRBV30 and J usage is TRBJ2-7; TRBD1 aligns across 8 bases. The CDR3 contains 13 residues. Germline V gene sequence: CDR1 GTSNPN, CDR2 SVGIG (reference sequence). Losses at the gene ends were 3 bases for V and 2 bases for J; bases not matched to a gene: 3. DNA for the CDR3: TGTGCCTGGAGGGGGGGACAGGCCTACGAGCAGTACTTC. Protein product: CAWRGGQAYEQYF.

In nucleotides, the CDR3 is TGTGCCAGCAGCTTAGTTCGGGGGCTTGGGAACACCGGGGAGCTGTTTTTT. Protein sequence: CASSLVRGLGNTGELFF. The chain uses TRBV7-8 and TRBJ2-2; possibly TRBD1 or TRBD2 for D (6 bases each). Germline-derived CDR1 and CDR2 are SGHVS and FQNEAQ. The CDR3 length is 17 residues. Trimming pared 1 base from V and 1 base from J, leaving 13 bases between. Complete variable domain (other parts from reference TRBV7-8 and TRBJ2-2): GAGVSQSPRYKVAKRGQDVALRCDPISGHVSLFWYQQALGQGPEFLTYFQNEAQLDKSGLPSDRFFAERPEGSVSTLKIQRTQQEDSAVYLCASSLVRGLGNTGELFFGEGSRLTVL.

The chain is built from TRBV6-5 and TRBJ2-3, with D possibly matching TRBD1 (5 bases). The CDR3 extends over 14 amino acids. Trimming pared 2 bases from V and 6 bases from J, leaving 12 bases between. CDR1 and CDR2 from the germline V gene are MNHEY and SVGAGI. The CDR3 DNA is TGTGCCAGCAGTTACCTGACAGCCGCTGATACGCAGTATTTT. Its translation: CASSYLTAADTQYF.

Comment on this clonotype: One junction end does not reproduce the germline sequence, and a read error may be involved. The chain combines TRBV2 with TRBJ2-2; D tentatively fits TRBD1 or TRBD2 (5 bases each). Germline CDR1 SNHLY, CDR2 FYNNEI. The CDR3 is made up of 14 amino acids. CDR3 region: CASRRTRNTGELLF. In nucleotides, the CDR3 is TGTGCCAGCAGGAGGACAAGGAACACCGGGGAGCTGCTTTTT.